This T cell receptor (beta chain) appears in the sequencing data of a study of cytomegalovirus exposure and HLA in healthy donors. CDR1 is SNHLY, CDR2 FYNNEI, per germline. The CDR3 spans 17 residues. Deletions cut 2 bases from V and 0 bases from J, with 14 bases between. Primers: 60 Vbeta forward and 13 Jbeta reverse. Assay: immunoSEQ multiplex PCR; the TCRdb copy retains only in-frame clones and omits some. The sample includes approximately 180,000 clones, around 80% of them seen just once. This clone was counted a single time. The sample holds other DNA sequences that translate to the same CDR3. The origin of this receptor is a woman under 30 in good health and CMV-seronegative. The sample comprised PBMCs. This rearrangement joins TRBV2 to TRBJ1-3; TRBD1 is a possible D gene (5 bases). The CDR3, as DNA: TGTGCCAGCAGTGAAACAGGATTCTCGAGCTCTGGAAACACCATATATTTT. Residues: CASSETGFSSSGNTIYF.